The 10 T cell receptor beta chains presented below share a single source sample, sequenced in a study of T cells in Graves' hyperthyroidism and ophthalmopathy. RNA transcripts provided the source from which TCR beta CDR3 regions were amplified. The TCR CDR3 first-round RT-PCR relied on the HTBI primer set. TCRdb called the multiplex PCR reads again in MiXCR, with one record for every CDR3 protein. Of around 350,000 distinct CDR3 sequences in the sample, roughly 15% were seen once. Specimen: blood. The receptor set was obtained from an older woman with Graves' ophthalmopathy.

There are a few counts of this clonotype. The chain is built from TRBV20-1 and TRBJ1-3; maybe TRBD1 (6 bases). The length of the CDR3 is 17 residues. The ends were cut back, 2 bases at V and 0 bases at J, with 17 bases in the middle. Germline values: CDR1 DFQATT, CDR2 SNEGSKA (reference sequence). The CDR3 loop reads CSARPTAQGISGNTIYF. CDR3 in DNA: TGCAGTGCTAGACCTACCGCCCAGGGGATCTCTGGAAACACCATATATTTT.

In the case of this clonotype: Since a much larger clone is just one base distant, this may be a read error. The chain combines TRBV7-9 with TRBJ2-1, with a weak D call TRBD1 (6 bases). The CDR3 covers 15 residues. Germline CDR1 reads SEHNR; CDR2 reads FQNEAQ (reference sequence). Here the CDR3 reads CASSLIEGTYSEQFF. CDR3 nucleotide sequence: TGTGCCAGCAGCTTAATAGAGGGGACATACAGTGAGCAGTTCTTC. Combining the CDR3 with reference TRBV7-9 and TRBJ2-1 gives the whole variable domain DTGVSQNPRHKITKRGQNVTFRCDPISEHNRLYWYRQTLGQGPEFLTYFQNEAQLEKSRLLSDRFSAERPKGSFSTLEIQRTEQGDSAMYLCASSLIEGTYSEQFFGPGTRLTVL.

This clonotype was found many times. The rearrangement joins TRBV2 to TRBJ2-5; D may be TRBD1 or TRBD2 (5 bases each). CDR3 size: 13 residues. Looked up from germline, CDR1 is SNHLY and CDR2 is FYNNEI. The ends were cut back, 6 bases at V and 2 bases at J, with 10 bases in the middle. CDR3 nucleotides: TGTGCCAGCAGACGGGACGGTCAAGAGACCCAGTACTTC. Translation: CASRRDGQETQYF.

This clonotype came up a few times. The chain uses TRBV20-1 and TRBJ2-1; 11 positions match TRBD2. The CDR3 covers 15 residues. Unmatched junction bases numbered 7, after V lost 3 bases and J lost 6 bases. Germline V gene data show CDR1 as DFQATT and CDR2 as SNEGSKA (reference sequence). This CDR3 is CSASSGRASGNEQFF. The CDR3 nucleotides read TGCAGTGCTAGTAGCGGGAGGGCCTCGGGCAATGAGCAGTTCTTC.

The genes are TRBV7-3 and TRBJ2-1, with 9 nucleotides matching TRBD2. The CDR3 totals 17 residues. V dropped 2 bases and J dropped 1; count of bases not matched to a gene: 6. The V gene's germline CDR1 is SGHTA and CDR2 FQGTGA. CDR3 bases: TGTGCCAGCAGCTTAGCGGGAGGGCCAGGTTCCTACAATGAGCAGTTCTTC. Amino acid sequence: CASSLAGGPGSYNEQFF.

V and J are TRBV12-3 or TRBV12-4 and TRBJ2-7; D tentatively fits TRBD1 or TRBD2 (6 bases each). CDR3 size: 15 residues. V was shortened by 3 bases and J by 3 bases, with 15 bases between the two germline ends. DNA of the CDR3: TGTGCCAGCAGTTTTAGGGGGGTTACGGTCTACGAGCAGTACTTC. Residues: CASSFRGVTVYEQYF.

J is TRBJ1-1 and V is TRBV18; D is undetermined. With 4 bases removed from V and 1 base from J, the gap between germline ends came to 7 bases. The CDR3 extends over 13 amino acids. The germline gives CDR1 KGHSH, CDR2 LQKENI. In nucleotides, the CDR3 is TGTGCCAGCTCACGGAAACAGAACACTGAAGCTTTCTTT. Its protein is CASSRKQNTEAFF. Drawing the rest from reference TRBV18 and TRBJ1-1, the complete variable domain is NAGVMQNPRHLVRRRGQEARLRCSPMKGHSHVYWYRQLPEEGLKFMVYLQKENIIDESGMPKERFSAEFPKEGPSILRIQQVVRGDSAAYFCASSRKQNTEAFFGQGTRLTVV.

This clonotype was counted many times. The gene calls are TRBV5-1 and TRBJ1-4; the match to TRBD1 covers 7 bases. This CDR3 is 14 amino acids long. Looked up from germline, CDR1 is SGHRS and CDR2 is YFSETQ. J was trimmed by 7 bases and V by 6 bases; bases with no gene match: 9. In DNA form, the CDR3 reads TGCGCCAGCACCACAGGGGCAGTTGGTGAAAAACTGTTTTTT. Protein product: CASTTGAVGEKLFF.

This clonotype was observed at least ten times. The gene calls are TRBV28 and TRBJ2-7, with D tentatively TRBD1 (6 bases). Deletions cut 7 bases from V and 3 bases from J, with 16 bases between. The V gene's germline CDR1 is MDHEN and CDR2 SYDVKM. This CDR3 spans 14 amino acids. Written as DNA, the CDR3 is TGTGCCAGCAATGGGACACCCGGGATCTACGAGCAGTACTTC. Amino acid sequence: CASNGTPGIYEQYF.

This clonotype was recorded a few times. This chain joins TRBV2 and TRBJ2-4; maybe TRBD2 (6 bases). This CDR3 is built from 15 residues. Germline V gene lookup returns CDR1 SNHLY and CDR2 FYNNEI. V gave up 4 bases and J gave up 14 bases, with 24 bases separating them. The CDR3 loop reads CASSVSRRDGVVKYF. The CDR3, as DNA: TGTGCCAGCAGTGTCTCCCGGCGGGATGGAGTGGTGAAGTACTTC.